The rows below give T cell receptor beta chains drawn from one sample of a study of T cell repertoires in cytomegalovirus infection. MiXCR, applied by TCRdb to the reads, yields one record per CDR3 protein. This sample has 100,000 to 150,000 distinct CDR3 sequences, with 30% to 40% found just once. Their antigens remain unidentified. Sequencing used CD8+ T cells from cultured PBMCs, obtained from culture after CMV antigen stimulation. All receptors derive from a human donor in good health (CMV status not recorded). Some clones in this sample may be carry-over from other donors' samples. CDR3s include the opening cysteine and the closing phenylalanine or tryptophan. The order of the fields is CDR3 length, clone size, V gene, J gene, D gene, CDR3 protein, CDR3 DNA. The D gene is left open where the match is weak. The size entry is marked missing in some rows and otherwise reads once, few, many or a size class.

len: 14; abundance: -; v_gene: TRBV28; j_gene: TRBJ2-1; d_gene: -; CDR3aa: CASSPGTTYNEQFF; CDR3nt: TGTGCCAGCAGTCCCGGGACAACCTACAATGAGCAGTTCTTC
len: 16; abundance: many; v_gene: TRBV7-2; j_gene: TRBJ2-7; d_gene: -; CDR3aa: CASSLASTEIAYEQYF; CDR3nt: TGTGCCAGCAGCTTAGCGTCGACCGAAATTGCCTACGAGCAGTACTTC
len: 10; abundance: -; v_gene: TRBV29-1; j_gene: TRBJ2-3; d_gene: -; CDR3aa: CSVVRDTQYF; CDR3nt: TGCAGCGTTGTAAGGGATACGCAGTATTTT
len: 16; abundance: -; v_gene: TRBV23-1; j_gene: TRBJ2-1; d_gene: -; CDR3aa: CASRGGSPLSYNEQFF; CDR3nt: TGCGCCAGCAGAGGGGGTTCCCCCCTATCCTACAATGAGCAGTTCTTC
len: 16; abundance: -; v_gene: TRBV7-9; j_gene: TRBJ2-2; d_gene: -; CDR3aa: CASSPPGRGNTGELFF; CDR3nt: TGTGCCAGCAGCCCCCCGGGGCGGGGTAACACCGGGGAGCTGTTTTTT
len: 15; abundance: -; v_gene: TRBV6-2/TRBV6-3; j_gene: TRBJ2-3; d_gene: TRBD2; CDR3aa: CASGGLAAFTDTQYF; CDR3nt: TGTGCCAGCGGTGGACTAGCGGCCTTCACAGATACGCAGTATTTT
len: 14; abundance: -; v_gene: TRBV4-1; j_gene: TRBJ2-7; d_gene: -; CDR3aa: CASSQPLNSYEQYF; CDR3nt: TGCGCCAGCAGCCAACCGCTTAATTCCTACGAGCAGTACTTC
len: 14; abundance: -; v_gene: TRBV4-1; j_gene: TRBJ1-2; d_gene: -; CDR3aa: CASSQEDRIDGYTF; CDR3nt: TGCGCCAGCAGCCAAGAAGACAGGATAGATGGCTACACCTTC
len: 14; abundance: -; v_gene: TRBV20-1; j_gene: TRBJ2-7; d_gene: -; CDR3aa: CSAPMVGGNYEQYF; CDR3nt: TGCAGTGCCCCCATGGTCGGCGGGAACTACGAGCAGTACTTC
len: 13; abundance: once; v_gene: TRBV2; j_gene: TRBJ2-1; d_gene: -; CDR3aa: CASLSPRANEQFF; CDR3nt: TGTGCCAGCCTTTCCCCCAGGGCCAATGAGCAGTTCTTC
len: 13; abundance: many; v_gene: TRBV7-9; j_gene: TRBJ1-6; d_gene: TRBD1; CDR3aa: CASSSTGNSPLHF; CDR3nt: TGTGCCAGCAGCTCGACAGGGAATTCACCCCTCCACTTT
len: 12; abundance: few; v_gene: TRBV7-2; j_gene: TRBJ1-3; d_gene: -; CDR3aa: CASSLRGNTIYF; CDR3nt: TGTGCCAGCAGCTTAAGAGGGAACACCATATATTTT
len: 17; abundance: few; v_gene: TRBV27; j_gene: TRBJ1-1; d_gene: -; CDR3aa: CASSPTREGIMNTEAFF; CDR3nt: TGTGCCAGCAGTCCGACACGGGAGGGGATCATGAACACTGAAGCTTTCTTT
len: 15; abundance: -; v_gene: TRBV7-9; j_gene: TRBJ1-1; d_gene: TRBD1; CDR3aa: CASSLPGQRDTEAFF; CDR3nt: TGTGCCAGCAGCCTTCCGGGACAGCGTGACACTGAAGCTTTCTTT
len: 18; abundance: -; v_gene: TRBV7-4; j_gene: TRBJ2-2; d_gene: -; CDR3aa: CASSPLPDRQITAGELFF; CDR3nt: TGTGCCAGCAGCCCCCTTCCGGACAGACAAATAACCGCCGGGGAGCTGTTTTTT
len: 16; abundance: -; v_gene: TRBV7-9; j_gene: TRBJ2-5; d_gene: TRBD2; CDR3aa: CASSSFGTTTQETQYF; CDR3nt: TGTGCCAGCAGCTCTTTCGGGACTACAACCCAAGAGACCCAGTACTTC
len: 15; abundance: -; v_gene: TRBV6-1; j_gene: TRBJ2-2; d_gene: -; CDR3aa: CASSEEPQNTGELFF; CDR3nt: TGTGCCAGCAGTGAAGAACCACAGAACACCGGGGAGCTGTTTTTT
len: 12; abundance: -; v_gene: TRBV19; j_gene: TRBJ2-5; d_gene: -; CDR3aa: CASSMGTETQYF; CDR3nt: TGTGCCAGTAGTATGGGGACGGAGACCCAGTACTTC
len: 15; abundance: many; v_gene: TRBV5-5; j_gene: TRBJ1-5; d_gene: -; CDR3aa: CASSLGVGGNQPQHF; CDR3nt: TGTGCCAGCAGCTTGGGGGTCGGAGGCAATCAGCCCCAGCATTTT
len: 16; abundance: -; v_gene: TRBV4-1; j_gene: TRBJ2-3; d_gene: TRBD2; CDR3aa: CASSQGTRRSTDTQYF; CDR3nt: TGTGCCAGCAGCCAAGGGACTAGACGTAGCACAGATACGCAGTATTTT
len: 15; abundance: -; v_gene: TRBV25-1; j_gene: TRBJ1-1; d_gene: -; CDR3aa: CASSEPGELNTEAFF; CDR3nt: TGTGCCAGCAGTGAGCCCGGAGAGCTGAACACTGAAGCTTTCTTT
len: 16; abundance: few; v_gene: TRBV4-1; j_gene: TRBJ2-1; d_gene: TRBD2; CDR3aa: CASSQAPSGGENEQFF; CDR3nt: TGCGCCAGCAGCCAAGCCCCTAGCGGGGGGGAAAATGAGCAGTTCTTC
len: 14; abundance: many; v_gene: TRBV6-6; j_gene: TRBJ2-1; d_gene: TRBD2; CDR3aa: CASTSGGGYNEQFF; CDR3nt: TGTGCCAGTACTAGCGGGGGTGGGTACAATGAGCAGTTCTTC
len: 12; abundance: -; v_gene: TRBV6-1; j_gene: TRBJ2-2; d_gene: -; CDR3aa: CASKRATGELFF; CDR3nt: TGTGCCAGCAAGAGGGCTACCGGGGAGCTGTTTTTT
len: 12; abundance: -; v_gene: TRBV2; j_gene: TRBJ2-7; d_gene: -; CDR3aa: CASVGARYEQYF; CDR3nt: TGTGCCAGCGTGGGGGCGAGGTACGAGCAGTACTTC
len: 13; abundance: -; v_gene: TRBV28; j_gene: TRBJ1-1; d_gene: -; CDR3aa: CASSFSSNTEAFF; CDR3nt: TGTGCCAGCAGTTTTAGCTCGAACACTGAAGCTTTCTTT